This entry concerns a single T cell receptor (beta chain). The sample belongs to a study of blood T cell repertoires in COVID-19. Overall study context: Samples taken during acute and convalescent COVID-19 were collected in the United States, Italy and Spain. T cells, B-cell-depleted T cells, or PBMCs provided the cDNA or gDNA that served as material.

The V end was cut by 4 bases, the J end by 5 bases, with 16 bases between. Germline V CDR1 and CDR2: SGHTA, FQGTGA. The CDR3 sequence is 15 residues long. Per the authors' pipeline: Amplification of reference gene primers provided the estimated nucleated cell counts. Generated by immunoSEQ multiplex PCR, the TCRdb table keeps only in-frame clones and is missing some. The V and J calls and clone size are taken from that table; D and trimming were inferred from the DNA. The sample yields approximately 350,000 clones, around 92% seen once. The sequenced sample consisted of peripheral blood. The chain combines TRBV7-3 with TRBJ2-3; TRBD2 might be the D (6 bases). This receptor was obtained from a middle-aged man with acute or convalescent COVID-19. This CDR3 reads CASSWTEGPIDTQYF. In DNA form, the CDR3 reads TGTGCCAGCAGCTGGACGGAGGGGCCCATAGATACGCAGTATTTT.